This paragraph reports one TCR beta chain. Its target is unknown. These data come from a study of T cells after yellow fever vaccination. Study-wide findings and caveats: Repertoires sorted by FACS could include abundant clonotypes that are contaminants from the bulk population. By day 5 rather than day 15, the secondary response had peaked, though it was weaker. Post-booster repertoires again held most primary-vaccination clones (around 95% CD4, roughly 88% CD8).

A universal primer site and UMIs were added as TCR cDNA was made by 5'RACE template switching. In TCRdb, the 5' RACE reads were re-called with MiXCR into one record per CDR3 protein. The sample holds hundreds of thousands of distinct CDR3 sequences, approximately 13% seen once. The CDR3 length is 13 residues. Trimming cost V 0 bases and J 1 base, with 3 bases left between them. Germline V gene sequence: CDR1 SGHVS, CDR2 FNYEAQ. This chain uses TRBV7-6 with TRBJ2-5; D remains ambiguous. The receptor's source is a young man who received the YFV17D yellow fever vaccine. Source: PBMCs, taken on the day of the yellow fever booster vaccination. CDR3 in DNA: TGTGCCAGCAGCTTAGCCCCCCAAGAGACCCAGTACTTC. It is translated as CASSLAPQETQYF.